This TCR beta chain was found in a study of patients and donors after allogeneic stem cell transplantation (TCRdb year 2020). As concerns this clonotype: The specificity of this receptor is unknown. Per-base quality was not reported, and no clone a single base away is much larger than it.

The receptor library was made with RT-PCR. The sequencer listed for this sample is NextSeq 550. Clones were called with MiXCR by TCRdb after fastp trimmed the public reads at Q25, and only in-frame beta chains were retained. Under each unique CDR3 protein, matching rows form one entry showing the most common genes and DNA. The sample table shows 800,000 to 1,000,000 distinct CDR3 sequences, and more than 15% are seen once. Together, the top ten hold roughly 6% of the sample. CDR1 ENHRY and CDR2 SYGVKD are derived from the germline V gene. The CDR3 has 13 amino acids, counting the end cysteine and phenylalanine. The entry retains the CDR3 DNA only, 39 bases that are in frame from base 1. Between the V and J ends, shortened by 10 bases and 6 bases respectively, the junction contains 16 bases.

The rearranged chain carries TRBV10-3 and TRBJ2-1; the D gene is possibly TRBD1 or TRBD2, with 7 bases matching each. Source material: blood, either unsorted or a sorted T cell fraction (not recorded which). The receptor was isolated from a human donor who was either an allogeneic HSCT recipient or a stem cell or donor lymphocyte infusion donor (not recorded which). It is not recorded whose cells these are; they may come from a transplant donor. The nucleotide sequence is given as TGTGCCACCAGGGGGGCGGGGGTCAATGAGCAGTTCTTC. Its translation reads: CATRGAGVNEQFF.